The 20 T cell receptor beta chains presented below share a single source sample, sequenced in a study of technical replicates of blood from a few donors. Only in-frame clones appear in the TCRdb table, and some are missing; sequencing was by immunoSEQ multiplex PCR. The sample lists under 65,000 clones, roughly 90% occurring once. Sequencing used PBMCs. The receptor set was obtained from a human donor in good health. Some clones in this sample may be carry-over from other donors' samples.

A single count supports this clone. The rearrangement links TRBV7-2 to TRBJ2-3, with TRBD2 matching over 10 bases. Germline values: CDR1 SGHTA, CDR2 FQGNSA. V gave up 1 base and J gave up 4 bases; unmatched junction bases: 8. CDR3 length: 17 amino acids. This CDR3 reads CASSLVPSGSGADTQYF. The DNA for the CDR3 is TGTGCCAGCAGCTTAGTTCCTAGCGGGAGTGGGGCAGATACGCAGTATTTT.

The rearrangement uses TRBV7-2 and TRBJ2-3, with 10 positions matching TRBD2. The junction had 11 bases not matched to a gene; V was cut back by 0 bases and J by 5 bases. CDR1 and CDR2 from the germline V gene are SGHTA and FQGNSA. There are 18 residues in the CDR3. This CDR3 is CASSLARSGRAWLDTQYF. CDR3 in DNA: TGTGCCAGCAGCTTAGCGCGAAGCGGGAGGGCCTGGTTAGATACGCAGTATTTT.

V gene TRBV5-1 combines with J gene TRBJ1-1; D gene unclear. Germline loops: CDR1 SGHRS, CDR2 YFSETQ. CDR3 length equals 14 residues. V lost 2 bases and J lost 2, with 10 bases in between. CDR3: CASSFNSGNTEAFF. The DNA for the CDR3 is TGCGCCAGCAGCTTCAACAGCGGAAACACTGAAGCTTTCTTT.

The chain uses TRBV7-7 and TRBJ2-5; D not resolved. Germline CDR1 and CDR2: SSHAT and FNYEAQ (reference sequence). There are 14 residues in the CDR3. Between the trimmed V and J ends, which lost 0 bases and 5 bases, there was a span of 10 bases. This chain's CDR3 is CASSLAPGAETQYF. The CDR3, as DNA: TGTGCCAGCAGCTTAGCCCCGGGTGCCGAGACCCAGTACTTC.

The V gene is TRBV7-9, the J gene TRBJ1-4; TRBD1 agrees at 7 bases. Per germline, CDR1 SEHNR and CDR2 FQNEAQ (reference sequence). J was trimmed by 7 bases and V by 5 bases; bases with no gene match: 7. CDR3 length equals 14 residues. In nucleotides, the CDR3 is TGTGCCAGCAGCATCCGGGACAGCGTTGAAAAACTGTTTTTT. It yields the protein CASSIRDSVEKLFF.

This sequence joins TRBV15 and TRBJ2-3; 13 bases are shared with TRBD2. The CDR3 covers 16 residues. Germline CDR1 LNHNV, CDR2 YYDKDF (reference sequence). Trimming cost V 0 bases and J 6 bases; bases outside gene matches: 3. CDR3 sequence reads: CATSREGLAGLDTQYF. For the CDR3, the DNA is TGTGCCACCAGCAGAGAGGGACTAGCGGGACTGGATACGCAGTATTTT.

The chain is built from TRBV5-6 and TRBJ1-2, with D hard to call. CDR1 and CDR2 (germline): SGHDT, YYEEEE. V gave up 3 bases and J gave up 3 bases, with 21 bases separating them. The CDR3 is made up of 17 amino acids. The CDR3, as DNA: TGTGCCAGCAGCTGGGCCCCCCGGGAGGACTCACACTATGGCTACACCTTC. Translating gives CASSWAPREDSHYGYTF.

The chain recombines TRBV7-2 with TRBJ2-2, with a possible D match to TRBD2 (6 bases). Germline-derived CDR1 and CDR2 are SGHTA and FQGNSA. V lost 5 bases, J lost 5 bases, and 21 bases lay in between. The CDR3 consists of 17 residues. CDR3 sequence reads: CASSPGLTLALTGELFF. Written as DNA, the CDR3 is TGTGCCAGCAGCCCGGGACTTACTCTTGCCCTGACCGGGGAGCTGTTTTTT.

This clone appeared a few times. The chain links TRBV7-2 to TRBJ1-1; TRBD1 is a possible D gene (6 bases). Germline values: CDR1 SGHTA, CDR2 FQGNSA. The V end was cut by 5 bases, the J end by 4 bases, with 20 bases between. The CDR3 is 16 amino acids. CDR3 coding DNA: TGTGCCAGCAGCGTAGACAGGTCCCGGTCTGGCACTGAAGCTTTCTTT. Translating gives CASSVDRSRSGTEAFF.

The chain is built from TRBV15 and TRBJ2-7; D perhaps matches TRBD1 (5 bases). There are 15 residues in the CDR3. The germline V gene has CDR1 LNHNV and CDR2 YYDKDF (reference sequence). V lost 3 bases and J 5 bases, leaving 17 bases between the germline ends. The CDR3 nucleotides read TGTGCCACCAGCAGCCCCCAGGTAGGGGCCCACGAGCAGTACTTC. It specifies CATSSPQVGAHEQYF. Using reference TRBV15 and TRBJ2-7 for the parts outside the CDR3, the full variable domain is DAMVIQNPRYQVTQFGKPVTLSCSQTLNHNVMYWYQQKSSQAPKLLFHYYDKDFNNEADTPDNFQSRRPNTSFCFLDIRSPGLGDTAMYLCATSSPQVGAHEQYFGPGTRLTVT.

This clone was detected a few times. V and J are TRBV7-2 and TRBJ2-6; possible D gene TRBD1, 6 bases. CDR3 size: 16 residues. Germline V gives CDR1 SGHTA, CDR2 FQGNSA. Trimming removed 1 base from V and 4 bases from J, with 11 bases in between. Here the CDR3 reads CASSLGPGAGANVLTF. DNA for the CDR3: TGTGCCAGCAGCTTAGGTCCAGGGGCCGGGGCCAACGTCCTGACTTTC.

This chain joins TRBV7-8 and TRBJ2-7; tentatively, D is TRBD2 (6 bases). The CDR3 has 15 amino acids. CDR1 is SGHVS and CDR2 is FQNEAQ in the germline V gene. V lost 3 bases, J lost 7 bases, and 19 bases lay in between. Written as DNA, the CDR3 is TGTGCCAGCAGCTTCACCGGTGGGGGGTTAGAGGAGCAGTACTTC. It specifies CASSFTGGGLEEQYF.

The CDR3 spells CASSRQGWTGELFF. The CDR3 nucleotides read TGTGCCAGCAGCCGGCAGGGTTGGACCGGGGAGCTGTTTTTT. The J gene is TRBJ2-2, the V gene TRBV7-9; TRBD1 is a possible D gene (5 bases). The CDR3 totals 14 residues. In germline, CDR1 is SEHNR, CDR2 FQNEAQ (reference sequence). Trimming pared 5 bases from V and 5 bases from J, leaving 12 bases between.

V and J are TRBV7-6 and TRBJ1-2, with 10 bases matching TRBD1. J lost 1 base, V lost 1 base, and 6 bases had no gene match. Looked up from germline, CDR1 is SGHVS and CDR2 is FNYEAQ. This CDR3 region has 17 residues. DNA of the CDR3: TGTGCCAGCAGCTTAGAAAGGACAGGGGGTCTTAACTATGGCTACACCTTC. This translates into CASSLERTGGLNYGYTF.

The V call is TRBV6-5, the J call TRBJ2-1; no definite D call. V lost 6 bases, J lost 4 bases, and 13 bases lay in between. Germline V gene lookup returns CDR1 MNHEY and CDR2 SVGAGI. The CDR3 consists of 14 residues. The CDR3 DNA reads TGTGCCAGCAGCCTTAGTATGACATACAATGAGCAGTTCTTC. Its protein is CASSLSMTYNEQFF.

The chain recombines TRBV5-8 with TRBJ2-5; 13 bases agree with TRBD2. The V segment lost 4 bases and the J segment 2 bases; nucleotides outside the gene matches: 5. There are 16 residues in the CDR3. In germline, CDR1 is SGHTS, CDR2 YDEGEE. The CDR3 spells CASSPRTSGRQETQYF. CDR3 in DNA: TGTGCCAGCAGCCCGAGGACTAGCGGGAGACAAGAGACCCAGTACTTC.

The genes are TRBV29-1 and TRBJ2-3, with D perhaps matching TRBD2 (5 bases). Looked up from germline, CDR1 is SQVTM and CDR2 is ANQGSEA. This CDR3 region has 13 residues. The ends were cut back, 1 base at V and 11 bases at J, with 16 bases in the middle. The CDR3 coding sequence is TGCAGCGTTGAAGGAAGTGGACCCCGGGGGCAGTATTTT. The encoded protein is CSVEGSGPRGQYF.

The chain links TRBV2 to TRBJ2-1; maybe TRBD2 (5 bases). This CDR3 is 14 amino acids long. Between the trimmed V and J ends, which lost 4 bases and 8 bases, there was a span of 15 bases. Germline CDR1 reads SNHLY; CDR2 reads FYNNEI. Here the CDR3 DNA reads TGTGCCAGCAGTGCACTACAACCCGGGGATGAGCAGTTCTTC. Amino acid sequence: CASSALQPGDEQFF.

The chain employs TRBV13 and TRBJ2-7; D is perhaps TRBD1 (5 bases). The end of the DNA is better explained by TRBJ2-1, so the J call may be wrong. This CDR3 region has 17 residues. Germline V gene lookup returns CDR1 PRHDT and CDR2 FYEKMQ (reference sequence). CDR3 residues: CASSQKRQNNWGNEQFF. CDR3 nucleotides: TGTGCCAGCAGCCAAAAACGACAGAACAATTGGGGTAATGAGCAGTTCTTC.

V gene TRBV7-2 combines with J gene TRBJ1-2; 10 nucleotides match TRBD1. Germline V gene sequence: CDR1 SGHTA, CDR2 FQGNSA. The CDR3 spans 16 residues. J was trimmed by 0 bases and V by 5 bases; bases with no gene match: 6. The CDR3 protein is CASSERTGGSNYGYTF. CDR3 nucleotide sequence: TGTGCCAGCAGCGAACGGACAGGGGGGTCTAACTATGGCTACACCTTC.